What follows are 9 T cell receptor beta chains derived from one specimen sequenced in a study of T-cell reconstitution after alpha-beta-depleted transplantation in children. A TCRbeta library incorporating unique molecular identifiers was prepared. MiXCR, applied by TCRdb to the PCR reads, yields one record per CDR3 protein. The profile shows around 700,000 distinct CDR3 sequences, over 10% of them singletons. The sequencing here drew on PBMCs, taken before TCRalphabeta/CD19-depleted stem cell transplant. These receptors were obtained from a girl aged 2 to 10 with congenital amegakaryocytic thrombocytopenia, due to receive a stem cell transplant.

This chain links TRBV30 with TRBJ2-7; the match to TRBD2 covers 8 bases. V was pared by 3 bases and J by 3 bases, with 7 bases of the junction left unmatched. This CDR3 spans 14 amino acids. Germline values: CDR1 GTSNPN, CDR2 SVGIG (reference sequence). The DNA for the CDR3 is TGTGCCTGGAGCCTGGGACTAGAAGGCTACGAGCAGTACTTC. Amino acid sequence: CAWSLGLEGYEQYF.

This clonotype came up a few times. The chain links TRBV20-1 to TRBJ1-1; D remains unclear. V was shortened by 1 base and J by 2 bases, with 20 bases between the two germline ends. Germline CDR1 reads DFQATT; CDR2 reads SNEGSKA (reference sequence). The CDR3 is made up of 17 amino acids. The chain's CDR3 is CSARVVQVVRYNTEAFF. DNA for the CDR3: TGCAGTGCTAGAGTTGTACAAGTGGTGCGGTACAACACTGAAGCTTTCTTT.

At least ten counts were recorded for this clonotype. The V call is TRBV5-1, the J call TRBJ2-4; D remains unclear. Germline V gene data show CDR1 as SGHRS and CDR2 as YFSETQ. The CDR3 runs to 15 residues. V was trimmed by 0 bases and J by 7 bases, leaving 14 bases between them. In DNA, the CDR3 is TGCGCCAGCAGCTTGGACCTCCCGGAGAGGAACATTCAGTACTTC. This sequence encodes CASSLDLPERNIQYF.

V is TRBV15 and J is TRBJ2-1; possible D gene TRBD1, 5 bases. The CDR3 extends over 13 amino acids. Per germline, CDR1 LNHNV and CDR2 YYDKDF (reference sequence). Trimming removed 5 bases from V and 8 bases from J, with 13 bases in between. The CDR3 DNA sequence: TGTGCCACCAGCCCAGGGTTCATTGATGAGCAGTTCTTC. Amino acid sequence: CATSPGFIDEQFF.

The genes are TRBV2 and TRBJ1-1, with D uncertain. Germline CDR1 reads SNHLY; CDR2 reads FYNNEI. With 2 bases removed from V and 14 bases from J, the gap between germline ends came to 9 bases. The CDR3 spans 10 residues. Written as DNA, the CDR3 is TGTGCCAGCAGTGAAAGCTACTCGTTCTTT. This sequence encodes CASSESYSFF.

As for this clonotype: A much bigger clone sits one base away, suggesting this may be a read error. The chain joins TRBV7-9 to TRBJ2-1; TRBD1 or TRBD2 may be the D gene (5 bases each). This CDR3 is built from 15 residues. Germline CDR1 SEHNR, CDR2 FQNEAQ (reference sequence). CDR3: CASSRDPSSYIEQFF. The DNA for the CDR3 is TGTGCCAGCAGCCGGGACCCTAGCTCCTACATTGAGCAGTTCTTC.

This clonotype has only a few counts. V and J are TRBV12-3 or TRBV12-4 and TRBJ1-1; 7 bases match TRBD1. This CDR3 has 15 amino acids. With V trimmed by 6 bases and J by 6 bases, 13 bases remained unmatched. The CDR3 region is CASRWTGRMKAEAFF. The CDR3 DNA sequence: TGTGCCAGCAGGTGGACAGGACGAATGAAGGCTGAAGCTTTCTTT.

This clonotype was counted ten times or more. This chain links TRBV7-9 with TRBJ2-3; tentatively, D is TRBD1 (6 bases). CDR3 size: 13 residues. Germline CDR1 SEHNR, CDR2 FQNEAQ (reference sequence). V was clipped by 6 bases and J by 3 bases, with 10 bases between them. CDR3 in DNA: TGTGCCAGCAGGCACAGGGAGACAGATACGCAGTATTTT. Its translation: CASRHRETDTQYF.

This clonotype was seen repeatedly, ten times or more. The V and J genes are TRBV11-1 and TRBJ2-5; D may correspond to TRBD1 or TRBD2 (5 bases each). The ends were cut back, 5 bases at V and 4 bases at J, with 14 bases in the middle. The germline V gene encodes CDR1 SGHAT and CDR2 FQDESV (reference sequence). The CDR3 runs to 14 residues. This chain's CDR3 is CASSPRDRLETQYF. CDR3 sequence (DNA): TGTGCCAGCAGCCCTCGGGACCGTCTAGAGACCCAGTACTTC.